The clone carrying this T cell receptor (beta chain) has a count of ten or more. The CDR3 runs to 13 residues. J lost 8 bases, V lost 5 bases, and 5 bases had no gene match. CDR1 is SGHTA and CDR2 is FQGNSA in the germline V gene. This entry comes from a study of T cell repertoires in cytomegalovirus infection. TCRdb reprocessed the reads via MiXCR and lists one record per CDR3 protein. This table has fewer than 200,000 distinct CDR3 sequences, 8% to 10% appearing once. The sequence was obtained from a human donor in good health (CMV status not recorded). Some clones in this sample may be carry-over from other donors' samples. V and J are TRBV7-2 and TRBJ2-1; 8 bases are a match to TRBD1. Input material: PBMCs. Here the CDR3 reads CASSPDRGDEQFF. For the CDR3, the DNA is TGTGCCAGCAGCCCTGACAGGGGCGATGAGCAGTTCTTC.